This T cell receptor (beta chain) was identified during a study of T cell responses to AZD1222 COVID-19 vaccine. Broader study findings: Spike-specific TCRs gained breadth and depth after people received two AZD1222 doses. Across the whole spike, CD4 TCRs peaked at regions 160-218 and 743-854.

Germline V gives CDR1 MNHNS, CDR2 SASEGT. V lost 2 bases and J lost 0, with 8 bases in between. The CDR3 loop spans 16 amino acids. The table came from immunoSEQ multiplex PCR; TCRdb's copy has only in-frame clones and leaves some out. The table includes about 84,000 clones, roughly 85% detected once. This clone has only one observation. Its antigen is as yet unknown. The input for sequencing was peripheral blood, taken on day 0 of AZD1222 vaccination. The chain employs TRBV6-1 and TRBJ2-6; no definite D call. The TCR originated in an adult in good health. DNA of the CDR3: TGTGCCAGCAGTGAAATTGTGGGCTCTGGGGCCAACGTCCTGACTTTC. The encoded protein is CASSEIVGSGANVLTF.